The 6 T cell receptor beta chains listed next were all sequenced from one sample in a study of T cell repertoires in cytomegalovirus infection. Their cognate antigens are unknown. TCRdb re-called the reads with MiXCR, one entry per CDR3 protein. The profile shows under 95,000 distinct CDR3 sequences, roughly half of them singletons. The sample was CD8+ T cells from cultured PBMCs, taken from culture after CMV antigen stimulation. The receptor source for this set is a human donor in good health (CMV status not recorded). Some clones in this sample may be carry-over from other donors' samples.

The chain joins TRBV24-1 to TRBJ2-3; D call uncertain. The germline V and J ends were trimmed by 9 bases and 2 bases, with 11 bases remaining between them. Germline V gene data show CDR1 as KGHDR and CDR2 as SFDVKD. The CDR3 has 13 amino acids. This CDR3 reads CATEDRITDTQYF. Written as DNA, the CDR3 is TGTGCCACCGAGGACCGAATCACAGATACGCAGTATTTT.

Worth noting for this clonotype: Lacking the conserved final phenylalanine or tryptophan, this CDR3 likely reflects a read error. The limits of the CDR3 on the DNA are not certain, so only TCRdb's listed CDR3 is given. The V gene is TRBV12-3 or TRBV12-4, the J gene TRBJ1-1. With termini counted, the CDR3 has 10 amino acids. The CDR3 sequence: CANSSPPNRH.

This clonotype has a single count. Written as DNA, the CDR3 is TGTGCCAGCCTGGGTGAGAGCTTCGGAAATTTCTACGAGCAGTACTTC. As protein: CASLGESFGNFYEQYF. The chain uses TRBV6-1 and TRBJ2-7, with D unclear. Germline lookup yields CDR1 MNHNS and CDR2 SASEGT. Trimming shortened V by 8 bases and J by 3 bases, and 23 bases separated the two germline ends. This CDR3 spans 16 amino acids.

There are a few counts of this clonotype. Relative to the germline gene, one junction end is altered; a read error may explain this. This sequence joins TRBV7-7 and TRBJ2-2; 8 bases map to TRBD1. Germline CDR1 and CDR2: SSHAT and FNYEAQ (reference sequence). This CDR3 comprises 15 residues. The CDR3 sequence is CASSSGTGNTGELFF. The CDR3 DNA reads TGTGCTAGCAGCTCCGGGACAGGGAACACCGGGGAGCTGTTTTTT. The whole variable domain, filled in from reference TRBV7-7 and TRBJ2-2, reads GAGVSQSPRYKVTKRGQDVTLRCDPISSHATLYWYQQALGQGPEFLTYFNYEAQPDKSGLPSDRFSAERPEGSISTLTIQRTEQRDSAMYRCASSSGTGNTGELFFGEGSRLTVL.

The chain links TRBV11-2 to TRBJ1-2; D is uncertain. Trimming stripped 3 bases from V and 6 bases from J, with 11 bases between. The CDR3 runs to 13 residues. The V gene's germline CDR1 is SGHAT and CDR2 FQNNGV. The CDR3 here is CASSFDITHGYTF. The CDR3 nucleotides are TGTGCCAGCAGCTTCGACATAACGCATGGCTACACCTTC.

On this clonotype itself: The junction departs from germline at one end; a sequencing error may be responsible. V is TRBV7-2 and J is TRBJ2-7; D perhaps matches TRBD2 (6 bases). This CDR3 spans 15 amino acids. Looked up from germline, CDR1 is SGHTA and CDR2 is FQGNSA. The CDR3 DNA is TGTGCCATCAGCTTGGTGGGGGGAACCTCCTACGAGCAGTACTTC. Its protein product is CAISLVGGTSYEQYF. Full variable domain (outside the CDR3, taken from reference TRBV7-2 and TRBJ2-7): GAGVSQSPSNKVTEKGKDVELRCDPISGHTALYWYRQSLGQGLEFLIYFQGNSAPDKSGLPSDRFSAERTGGSVSTLTIQRTQQEDSAVYLCAISLVGGTSYEQYFGPGTRLTVT.